This TCR beta chain came from a study of blood T cell repertoires in COVID-19. Overall study context: Samples of COVID-19 (acute and convalescent) were obtained from the United States, Italy and Spain.

Ages ranged from about 18 to 90 years, with residence in under 25 US areas. Cohorts were assigned according to the clinical history that participants reported. Germline V gives CDR1 SGHNT, CDR2 YYREEE (reference sequence). Trimming took off 4 bases at V and 2 bases at J, with 13 bases between the two ends. The CDR3 spans 15 residues. Authors' methods: From reference gene primer amplification, estimates of nucleated cell counts were derived. Libraries were prepared by immunoSEQ multiplex PCR; TCRdb keeps only in-frame clonotypes and omits some of them. That table furnishes V, J and clone size, whereas the DNA furnished D and trimming. The sample lists roughly 200,000 clones, around 90% occurring once.

The specimen sequenced was PBMCs or T cells enriched from blood (not recorded which). The chain recombines TRBV5-4 with TRBJ2-1, with D tentatively TRBD2 (6 bases). This TCR was recovered from a woman in her thirties who had recovered from COVID-19. The CDR3 sequence is CASSEAGRTYNEQFF. The CDR3 region has the DNA TGTGCCAGCAGCGAGGCGGGGAGAACCTACAATGAGCAGTTCTTC. The whole variable domain, filled in from reference TRBV5-4 and TRBJ2-1, reads ETGVTQSPTHLIKTRGQQVTLRCSSQSGHNTVSWYQQALGQGPQFIFQYYREEENGRGNFPPRFSGLQFPNYSSELNVNALELDDSALYLCASSEAGRTYNEQFFGPGTRLTVL.